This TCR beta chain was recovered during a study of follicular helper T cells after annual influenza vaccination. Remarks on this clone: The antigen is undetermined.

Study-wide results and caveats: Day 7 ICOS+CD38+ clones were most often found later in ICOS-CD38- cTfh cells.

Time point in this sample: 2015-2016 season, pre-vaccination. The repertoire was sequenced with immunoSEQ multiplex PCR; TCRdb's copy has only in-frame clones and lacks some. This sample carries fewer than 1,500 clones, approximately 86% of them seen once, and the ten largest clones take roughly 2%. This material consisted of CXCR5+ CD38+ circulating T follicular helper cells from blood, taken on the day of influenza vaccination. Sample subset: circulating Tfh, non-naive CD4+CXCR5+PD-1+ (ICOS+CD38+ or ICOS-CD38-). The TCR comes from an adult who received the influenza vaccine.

The CDR3 loop reads CASSSLEGTGVEAFF. CDR3 coding DNA: TGTGCCAGCAGCTCTCTTGAGGGGACAGGGGTCGAAGCTTTCTTT. The chain joins TRBV7-8 to TRBJ1-1; TRBD1 aligns across 10 bases. The CDR3 loop spans 15 amino acids. The junction had 10 bases not matched to a gene; V was cut back by 4 bases and J by 8 bases. Germline V gives CDR1 SGHVS, CDR2 FQNEAQ.